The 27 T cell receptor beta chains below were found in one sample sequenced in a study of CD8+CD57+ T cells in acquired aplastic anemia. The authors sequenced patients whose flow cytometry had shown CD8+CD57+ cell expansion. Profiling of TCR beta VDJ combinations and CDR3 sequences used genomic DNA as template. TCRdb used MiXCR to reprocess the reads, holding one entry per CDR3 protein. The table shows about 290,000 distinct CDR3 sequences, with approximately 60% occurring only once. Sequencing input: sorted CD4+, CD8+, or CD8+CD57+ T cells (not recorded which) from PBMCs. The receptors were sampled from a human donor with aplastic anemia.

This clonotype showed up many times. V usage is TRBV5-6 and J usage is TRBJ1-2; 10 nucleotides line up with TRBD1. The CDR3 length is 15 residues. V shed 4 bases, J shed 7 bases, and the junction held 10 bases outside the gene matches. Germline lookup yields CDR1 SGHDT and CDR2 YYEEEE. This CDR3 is CASSASGTGVRGYTF. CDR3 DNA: TGTGCCAGCAGCGCCTCCGGGACAGGGGTACGTGGCTACACCTTC.

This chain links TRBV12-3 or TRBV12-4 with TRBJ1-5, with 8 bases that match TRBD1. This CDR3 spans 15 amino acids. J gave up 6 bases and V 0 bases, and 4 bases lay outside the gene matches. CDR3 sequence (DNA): TGTGCCAGCAGTTTAGCACAGGGGGTTTCTCAGCCCCAGCATTTT. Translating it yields CASSLAQGVSQPQHF.

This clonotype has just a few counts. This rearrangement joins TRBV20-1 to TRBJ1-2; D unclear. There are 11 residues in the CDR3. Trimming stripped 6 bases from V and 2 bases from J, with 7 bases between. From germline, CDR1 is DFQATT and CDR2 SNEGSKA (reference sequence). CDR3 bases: TGCAGTGCCCCCTTCAACTATGGCTACACCTTC. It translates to CSAPFNYGYTF.

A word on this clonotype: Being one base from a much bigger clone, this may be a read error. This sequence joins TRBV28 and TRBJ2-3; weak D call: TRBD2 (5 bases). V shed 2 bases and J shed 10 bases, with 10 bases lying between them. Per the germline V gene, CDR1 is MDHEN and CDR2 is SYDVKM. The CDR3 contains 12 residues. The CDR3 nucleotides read TGTGCCAGCAGTTTAAAATCAGCGGCGCAGTATTTT. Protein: CASSLKSAAQYF.

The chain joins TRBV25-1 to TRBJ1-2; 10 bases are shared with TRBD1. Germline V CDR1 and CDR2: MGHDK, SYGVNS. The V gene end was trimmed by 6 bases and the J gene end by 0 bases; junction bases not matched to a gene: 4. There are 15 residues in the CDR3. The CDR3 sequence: CASSGGTGANYGYTF. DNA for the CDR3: TGTGCCAGCAGCGGCGGGACAGGGGCTAACTATGGCTACACCTTC.

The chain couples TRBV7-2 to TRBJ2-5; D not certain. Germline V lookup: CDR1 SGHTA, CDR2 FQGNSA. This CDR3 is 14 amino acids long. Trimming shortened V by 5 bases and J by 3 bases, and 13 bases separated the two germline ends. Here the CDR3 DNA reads TGTGCCAGCAGCCCAGCCCTGAGGAAAGAGACCCAGTACTTC. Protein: CASSPALRKETQYF.

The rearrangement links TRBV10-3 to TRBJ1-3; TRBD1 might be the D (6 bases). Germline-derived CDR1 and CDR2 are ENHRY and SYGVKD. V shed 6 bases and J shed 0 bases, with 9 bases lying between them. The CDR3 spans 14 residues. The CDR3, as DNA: TGTGCCATCAGCTCGGACAGCTCTGGAAACACCATATATTTT. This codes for CAISSDSSGNTIYF.

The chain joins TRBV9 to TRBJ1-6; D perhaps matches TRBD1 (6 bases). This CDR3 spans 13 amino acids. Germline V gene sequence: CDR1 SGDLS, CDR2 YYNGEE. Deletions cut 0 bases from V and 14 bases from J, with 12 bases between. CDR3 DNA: TGTGCCAGCAGCGTAGTACAGGGTGTAGCCCTCCACTTT. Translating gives CASSVVQGVALHF.

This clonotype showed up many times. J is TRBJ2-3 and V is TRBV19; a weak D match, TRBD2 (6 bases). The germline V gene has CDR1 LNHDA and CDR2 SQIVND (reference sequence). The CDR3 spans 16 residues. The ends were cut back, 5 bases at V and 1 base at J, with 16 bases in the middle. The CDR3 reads CASSVKLGTGTDTQYF. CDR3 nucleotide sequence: TGTGCCAGTAGTGTGAAATTGGGGACTGGCACAGATACGCAGTATTTT. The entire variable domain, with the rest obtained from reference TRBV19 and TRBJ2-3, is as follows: DGGITQSPKYLFRKEGQNVTLSCEQNLNHDAMYWYRQDPGQGLRLIYYSQIVNDFQKGDIAEGYSVSREKKESFPLTVTSAQKNPTAFYLCASSVKLGTGTDTQYFGPGTRLTVL.

As DNA, the CDR3 is TGCGCCAGCAGGGTGACCAGCGGGGGGTTCTATGAGCAGTTCTTC. This encodes CASRVTSGGFYEQFF. The gene calls are TRBV5-1 and TRBJ2-1; 9 positions agree with TRBD2. The CDR3 loop spans 15 amino acids. The germline V gene has CDR1 SGHRS and CDR2 YFSETQ. V dropped 5 bases and J dropped 8; count of bases not matched to a gene: 11.

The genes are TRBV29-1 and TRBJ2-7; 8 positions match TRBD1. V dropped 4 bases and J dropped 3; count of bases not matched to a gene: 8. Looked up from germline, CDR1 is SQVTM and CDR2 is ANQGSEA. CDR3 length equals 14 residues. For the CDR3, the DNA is TGCAGCGTTGGTTCGAGACAGGGGTTCTACGAGCAGTACTTC. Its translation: CSVGSRQGFYEQYF.

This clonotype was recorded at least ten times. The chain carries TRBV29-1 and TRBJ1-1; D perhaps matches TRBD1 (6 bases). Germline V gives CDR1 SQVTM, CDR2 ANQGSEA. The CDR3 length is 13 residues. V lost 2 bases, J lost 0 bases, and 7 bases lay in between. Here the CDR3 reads CSVERTVNTEAFF. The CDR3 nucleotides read TGCAGCGTTGAACGGACAGTGAACACTGAAGCTTTCTTT. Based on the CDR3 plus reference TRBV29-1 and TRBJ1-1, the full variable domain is SAVISQKPSRDICQRGTSLTIQCQVDSQVTMMFWYRQQPGQSLTLIATANQGSEATYESGFVIDKFPISRPNLTFSTLTVSNMSPEDSSIYLCSVERTVNTEAFFGQGTRLTVV.

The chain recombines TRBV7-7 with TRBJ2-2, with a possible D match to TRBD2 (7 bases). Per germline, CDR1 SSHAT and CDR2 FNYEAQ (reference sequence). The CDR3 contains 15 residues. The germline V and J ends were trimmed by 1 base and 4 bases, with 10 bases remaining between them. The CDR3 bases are TGTGCCAGCAGCTTAGGAGGGGGGGCCACCGGGGAGCTGTTTTTT. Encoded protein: CASSLGGGATGELFF.

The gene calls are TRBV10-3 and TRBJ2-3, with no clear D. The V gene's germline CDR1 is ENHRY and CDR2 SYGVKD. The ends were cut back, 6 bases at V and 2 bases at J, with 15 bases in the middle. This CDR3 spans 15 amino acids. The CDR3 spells CAISNRAIDTDTQYF. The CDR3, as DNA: TGTGCCATCAGCAACCGGGCCATAGACACAGATACGCAGTATTTT.

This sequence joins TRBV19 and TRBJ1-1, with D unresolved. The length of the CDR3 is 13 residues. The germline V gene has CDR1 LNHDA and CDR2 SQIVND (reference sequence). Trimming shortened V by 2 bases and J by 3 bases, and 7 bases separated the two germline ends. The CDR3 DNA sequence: TGTGCCAGTAGTATAACAGCTTACACTGAAGCTTTCTTT. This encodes CASSITAYTEAFF.

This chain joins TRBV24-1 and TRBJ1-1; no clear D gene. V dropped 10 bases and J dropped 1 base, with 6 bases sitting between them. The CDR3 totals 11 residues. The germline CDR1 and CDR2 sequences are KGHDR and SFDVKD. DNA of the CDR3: TGTGCCACTAGCCGGAACACTGAAGCTTTCTTT. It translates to CATSRNTEAFF.

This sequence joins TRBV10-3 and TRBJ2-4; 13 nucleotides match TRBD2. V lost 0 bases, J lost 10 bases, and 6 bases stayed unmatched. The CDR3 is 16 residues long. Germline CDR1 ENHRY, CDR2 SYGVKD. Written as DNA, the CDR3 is TGTGCCATCAGTGAGTCCGGACTAGCGGGGGTGGGGATTCAGTACTTC. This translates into CAISESGLAGVGIQYF.

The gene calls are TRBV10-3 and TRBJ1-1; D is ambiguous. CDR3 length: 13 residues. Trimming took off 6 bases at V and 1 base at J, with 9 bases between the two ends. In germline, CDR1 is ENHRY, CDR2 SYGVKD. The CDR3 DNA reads TGTGCCATCAGCAAGAGGGAGAACACTGAAGCTTTCTTT. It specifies CAISKRENTEAFF.

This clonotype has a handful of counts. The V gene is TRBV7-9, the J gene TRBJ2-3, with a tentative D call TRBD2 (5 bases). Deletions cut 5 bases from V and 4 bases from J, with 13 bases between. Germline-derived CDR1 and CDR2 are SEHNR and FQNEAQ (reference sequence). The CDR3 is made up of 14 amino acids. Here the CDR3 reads CASSPRGPSDTQYF. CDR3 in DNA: TGTGCCAGCAGCCCCCGAGGGCCTTCAGATACGCAGTATTTT.

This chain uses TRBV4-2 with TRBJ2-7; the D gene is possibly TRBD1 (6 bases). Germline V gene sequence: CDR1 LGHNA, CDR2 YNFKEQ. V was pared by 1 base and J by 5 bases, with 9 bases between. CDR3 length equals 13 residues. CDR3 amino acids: CASSQGHRDEQYF. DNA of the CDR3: TGTGCCAGCAGCCAAGGGCACAGGGACGAGCAGTACTTC.

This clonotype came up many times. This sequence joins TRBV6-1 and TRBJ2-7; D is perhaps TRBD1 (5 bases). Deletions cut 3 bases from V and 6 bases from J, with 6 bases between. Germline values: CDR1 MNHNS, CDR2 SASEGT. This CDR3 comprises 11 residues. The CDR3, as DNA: TGTGCCAGCAGTGATGGGGCCGAGCAGTACTTC. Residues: CASSDGAEQYF.

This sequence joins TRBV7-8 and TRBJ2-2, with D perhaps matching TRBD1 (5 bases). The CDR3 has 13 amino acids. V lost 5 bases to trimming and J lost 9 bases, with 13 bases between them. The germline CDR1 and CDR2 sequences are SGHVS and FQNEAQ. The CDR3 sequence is CASSLGRVRELFF. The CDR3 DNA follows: TGTGCCAGCAGCCTAGGCAGGGTTAGGGAGCTGTTTTTT.

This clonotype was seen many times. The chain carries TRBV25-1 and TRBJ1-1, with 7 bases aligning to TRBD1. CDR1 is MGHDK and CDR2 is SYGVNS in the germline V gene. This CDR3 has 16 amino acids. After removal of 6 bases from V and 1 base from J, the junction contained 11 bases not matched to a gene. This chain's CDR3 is CASRRTMTGKNTEAFF. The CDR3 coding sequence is TGTGCCAGCAGACGAACCATGACAGGGAAGAACACTGAAGCTTTCTTT.

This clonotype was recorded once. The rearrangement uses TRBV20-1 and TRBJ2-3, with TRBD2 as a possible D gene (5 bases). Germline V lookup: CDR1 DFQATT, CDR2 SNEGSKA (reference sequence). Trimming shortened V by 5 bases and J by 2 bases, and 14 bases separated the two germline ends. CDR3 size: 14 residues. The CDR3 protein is CSAQLARYTDTQYF. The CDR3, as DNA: TGCAGTGCTCAGTTAGCGCGCTACACAGATACGCAGTATTTT.

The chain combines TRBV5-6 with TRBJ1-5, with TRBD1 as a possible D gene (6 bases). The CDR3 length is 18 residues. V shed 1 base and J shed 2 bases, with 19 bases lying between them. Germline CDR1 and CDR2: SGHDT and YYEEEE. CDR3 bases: TGTGCCAGCAGCTTGCTTATGGGGGGCAGTTTACGCAATCAGCCCCAGCATTTT. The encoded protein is CASSLLMGGSLRNQPQHF.

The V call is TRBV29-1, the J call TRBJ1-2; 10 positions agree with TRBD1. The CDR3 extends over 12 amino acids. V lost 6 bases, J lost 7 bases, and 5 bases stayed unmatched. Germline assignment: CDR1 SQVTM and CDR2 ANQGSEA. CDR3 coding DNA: TGCAGCGTACCGGACAGGGGGGGTGGCTACACCTTC. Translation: CSVPDRGGGYTF.

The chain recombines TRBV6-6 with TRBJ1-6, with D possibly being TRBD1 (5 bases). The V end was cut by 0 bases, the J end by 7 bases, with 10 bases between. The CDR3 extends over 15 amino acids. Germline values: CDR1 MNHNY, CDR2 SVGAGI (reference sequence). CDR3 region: CASSYSGRDNSPLHF. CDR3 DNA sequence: TGTGCCAGCAGTTACTCAGGGCGGGACAATTCACCCCTCCACTTT.